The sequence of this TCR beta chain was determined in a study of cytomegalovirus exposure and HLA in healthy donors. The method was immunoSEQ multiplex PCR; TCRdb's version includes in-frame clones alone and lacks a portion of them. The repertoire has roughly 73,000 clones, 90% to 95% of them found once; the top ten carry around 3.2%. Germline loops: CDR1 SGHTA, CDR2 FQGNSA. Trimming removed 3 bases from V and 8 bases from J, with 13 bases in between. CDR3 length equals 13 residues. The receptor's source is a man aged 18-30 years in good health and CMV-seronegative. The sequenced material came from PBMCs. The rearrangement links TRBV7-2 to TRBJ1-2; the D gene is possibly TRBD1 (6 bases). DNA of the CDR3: TGTGCCAGCAGCTTGGTATGGGGGCGCGGCTACACCTTC. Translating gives CASSLVWGRGYTF. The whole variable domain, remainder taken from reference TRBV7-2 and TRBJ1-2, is GAGVSQSPSNKVTEKGKDVELRCDPISGHTALYWYRQSLGQGLEFLIYFQGNSAPDKSGLPSDRFSAERTGGSVSTLTIQRTQQEDSAVYLCASSLVWGRGYTFGSGTRLTVV.